These 10 T cell receptor beta chains were sequenced from one sample in a study of tumor and adjacent non-tumor tissue in lung cancer (dated by TCRdb to 2017 to 2018). RNA was extracted from bulk unsorted tissue and checked for quality with a NanoDrop ND-1000 and an Agilent 2100. For the normal lung samples, distant non-tumor tissue was collected more than 3 cm away from the tumor edge. Library creation used multiplex PCR. The instrument given in TCRdb is Illumina HiSeq 2500. TCRbeta libraries were constructed through three rounds of nested PCR with primers (Table S4) according to protocols adapted from ARM-PCR. TCRdb ran its own pipeline on the public reads, namely fastp trimming at Q25 and MiXCR clone calling, and kept in-frame beta chains. All rows with the same CDR3 protein become a single entry with the most common DNA and genes. The sample table lists about 80,000 distinct CDR3 sequences, 65% to 85% of them with a count of one. Together, the top ten hold approximately 55% of the sample.

The source material was distant non-tumor lung tissue. The source of these receptors is a man aged 55 to 70 with non-small cell lung cancer.

The chain recombines TRBV20-1 with TRBJ2-7; 8 bases line up with TRBD1. Germline V gene lookup returns CDR1 DFQATT and CDR2 SNEGSKA (reference sequence). The trim removed 7 bases at V and 2 bases at J, leaving 4 bases unmatched. The CDR3 covers 12 residues. The CDR3 loop reads CSETGEPYEQYF. The CDR3 DNA reads TGCAGTGAGACAGGGGAACCCTACGAGCAGTACTTC.

About this clonotype: The junction shows a germline mismatch at one end, possibly a read error. The chain couples TRBV11-3 to TRBJ2-3, with unresolved D. CDR3 length: 15 residues. Germline values: CDR1 SGHNT, CDR2 YENEEA. Here the CDR3 reads CASSLDLPPADTQYF. The CDR3 region has the DNA TGTGCCAGCAGCTTAGACCTCCCCCCGGCGGATACACAGTATTTT.

The table lists this clonotype with many counts. The V gene is TRBV10-2, the J gene TRBJ2-2; tentative D call: TRBD1 (5 bases). V was shortened by 7 bases and J by 3 bases, with 12 bases between the two germline ends. CDR1 is WSHSY and CDR2 is SAAADI in the germline V gene. The CDR3 consists of 14 residues. In DNA form, the CDR3 reads TGCGCCAGCAAGCCAGGGTCGGACACCGGGGAGCTGTTTTTT. Translation gives CASKPGSDTGELFF.

Concerning this clonotype itself: The junction departs from germline at one end; a sequencing error may be responsible. The chain employs TRBV6-5 and TRBJ1-5; D is unclear. Germline V gene data show CDR1 as MNHEY and CDR2 as SVGAGI. There are 17 residues in the CDR3. Written as DNA, the CDR3 is TGTGCCGGCAGGTACTCTTGGAGCATAACGGGTAATCAGCCCCAGCATTTT. Protein sequence: CAGRYSWSITGNQPQHF.

Notes on this clonotype: A read error may produce the germline difference seen at one junction end. The rearrangement joins TRBV4-2 to TRBJ2-5; possibly TRBD1 for D (7 bases). Germline-derived CDR1 and CDR2 are LGHNA and YNFKEQ. The CDR3 totals 15 residues. The CDR3 protein is CTSSQLAGGQETQYF. CDR3 nucleotide sequence: TGTACCAGCAGCCAACTAGCAGGGGGGCAAGAGACCCAGTACTTC.

The chain links TRBV20-1 to TRBJ1-3, with D uncertain. This CDR3 region has 13 residues. Germline CDR1 is DFQATT and CDR2 is SNEGSKA (reference sequence). Between the trimmed V and J ends, which lost 6 bases and 2 bases, there was a span of 11 bases. The CDR3, as DNA: TGCAGTGCCCCTACTATCACTGGAAACACCATATATTTT. Its protein is CSAPTITGNTIYF.

Worth noting for this clonotype: A junction end diverges from the germline sequence, so it may reflect a read error. The gene calls are TRBV5-5 and TRBJ2-2, with TRBD1 matching over 9 bases. The V gene's germline CDR1 is SGHKS and CDR2 YYEKEE (reference sequence). The CDR3 is made up of 14 amino acids. DNA for the CDR3: TGTGTCAGCGTGTACAGGGGGCGCGTCGGGGACCTGTTTTTT. Its translation: CVSVYRGRVGDLFF.

With respect to this clonotype: One end of the junction varies from germline; a read error may be responsible. The V gene is TRBV10-2, the J gene TRBJ2-7; no firm D call. Looked up from germline, CDR1 is WSHSY and CDR2 is SAAADI. The CDR3 is 12 residues long. The CDR3 sequence is CTSSDPDMLKYF. The CDR3 DNA sequence: TGCACCAGCAGTGATCCTGACATGCTGAAGTACTTC.

The DNA for the CDR3 is TGTGCCAACACCACGCAGGGGGGCACTGAAGCTTTCTTT. Its protein product is CANTTQGGTEAFF. The V call is TRBV11-1, the J call TRBJ1-1; 7 bases align to TRBD1. This CDR3 has 13 amino acids. V was pared by 10 bases and J by 4 bases, with 9 bases of the junction left unmatched. The V gene's germline CDR1 is SGHAT and CDR2 FQDESV (reference sequence).

This clonotype has just one count. This chain uses TRBV11-2 with TRBJ2-7, with TRBD2 identical over 10 bases. The CDR3 consists of 15 residues. V gave up 2 bases and J gave up 7 bases; unmatched junction bases: 8. Germline values: CDR1 SGHAT, CDR2 FQNNGV. The DNA of the CDR3 is TGTGCCAGCAGCTTACTTAGCCTAGCGGGAGATGAGCAGTACTTC. Amino acid sequence: CASSLLSLAGDEQYF.